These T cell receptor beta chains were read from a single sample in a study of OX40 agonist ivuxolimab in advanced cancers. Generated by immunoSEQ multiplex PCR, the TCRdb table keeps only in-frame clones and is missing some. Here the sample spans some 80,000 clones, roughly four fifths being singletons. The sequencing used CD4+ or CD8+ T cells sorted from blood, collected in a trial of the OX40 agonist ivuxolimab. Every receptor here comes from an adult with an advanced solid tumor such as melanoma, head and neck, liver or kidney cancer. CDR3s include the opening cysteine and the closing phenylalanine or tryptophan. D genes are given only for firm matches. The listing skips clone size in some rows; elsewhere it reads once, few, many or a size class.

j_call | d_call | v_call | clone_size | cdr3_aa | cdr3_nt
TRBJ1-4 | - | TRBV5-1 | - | CASSPGTLGEKLFF | TGCGCCAGCAGCCCTGGGACCTTAGGTGAAAAACTGTTTTTT
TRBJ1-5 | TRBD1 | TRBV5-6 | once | CASSRYGQGDFQPQHF | TGTGCCAGCAGCCGCTACGGACAGGGGGATTTTCAGCCCCAGCATTTT
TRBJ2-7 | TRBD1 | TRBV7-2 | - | CASRAGTGETYEQYF | TGTGCCAGCAGAGCCGGGACAGGGGAGACCTACGAGCAGTACTTC
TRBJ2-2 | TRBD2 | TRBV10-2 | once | CASSNPHGGGFPGELFF | TGCGCCAGCAGTAACCCCCACGGCGGGGGGTTTCCCGGGGAGCTGTTTTTT
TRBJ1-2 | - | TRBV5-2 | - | CASSLVGPYGYTF | TGTGCCAGCAGCTTGGTCGGCCCCTATGGCTACACCTTC
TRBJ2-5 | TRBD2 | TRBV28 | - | CASSVQKGGWETQYF | TGTGCCAGCAGTGTACAGAAGGGAGGGTGGGAGACCCAGTACTTC
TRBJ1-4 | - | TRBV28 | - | CASSLVRGGEKLFF | TGTGCCAGCAGTTTAGTCAGGGGTGGGGAAAAACTGTTTTTT
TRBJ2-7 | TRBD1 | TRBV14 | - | CASSRDRASSYEQYF | TGTGCCAGCAGCCGGGACAGGGCCTCTTCCTACGAGCAGTACTTC
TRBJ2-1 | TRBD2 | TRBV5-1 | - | CASSLTAGDGHEQFF | TGCGCCAGCAGCTTAACGGCGGGAGATGGCCATGAGCAGTTCTTC
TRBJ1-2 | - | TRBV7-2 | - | CASSWGQGYGYTF | TGTGCCAGCAGCTGGGGGCAGGGCTATGGCTACACCTTC
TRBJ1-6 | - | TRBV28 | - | CASSLASSYNSPLHF | TGTGCCAGCAGTTTAGCCAGCTCCTATAATTCACCCCTCCACTTT
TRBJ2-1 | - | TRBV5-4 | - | CASSLGPADEQFF | TGTGCCAGCAGCCTGGGACCAGCCGATGAGCAGTTCTTC
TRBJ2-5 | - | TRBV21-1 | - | CASTGVGKRETQYF | TGTGCCAGCACAGGGGTGGGCAAGCGAGAGACCCAGTACTTC
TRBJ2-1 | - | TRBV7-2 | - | CASSLNKGEQFF | TGTGCCAGCAGCTTAAACAAAGGTGAGCAGTTCTTC
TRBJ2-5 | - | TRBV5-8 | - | CASSLDTLQETQYF | TGTGCCAGCAGCTTGGACACGTTACAAGAGACCCAGTACTTC
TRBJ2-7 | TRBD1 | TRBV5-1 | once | CASREDRSYEQYF | TGCGCCAGCAGAGAGGACAGGAGCTACGAGCAGTACTTC
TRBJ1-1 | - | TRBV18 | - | CASSRSAGFAEAFF | TGTGCCAGCTCACGGTCGGCAGGGTTTGCTGAAGCTTTCTTT
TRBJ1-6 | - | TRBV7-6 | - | CASSLDRGGYNSPLHF | TGTGCCAGCAGCTTAGATCGAGGCGGCTATAATTCACCCCTCCACTTT
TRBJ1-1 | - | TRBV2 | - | CASTRLGMNTEAFF | TGTGCCAGCACCCGATTAGGCATGAACACTGAAGCTTTCTTT
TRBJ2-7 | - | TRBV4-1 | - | CASSQVASGRDSYEQYF | TGCGCCAGCAGCCAAGTGGCCTCTGGCAGGGATTCCTACGAGCAGTACTTC
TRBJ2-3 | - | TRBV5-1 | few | CASSQERTDTQYF | TGCGCCAGCAGCCAAGAGCGCACAGATACGCAGTATTTT
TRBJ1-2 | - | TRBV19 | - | CASSPQYVGSNYGYTF | TGTGCCAGTAGTCCGCAATATGTTGGGTCGAACTATGGCTACACCTTC
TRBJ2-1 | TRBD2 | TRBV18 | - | CASSPQRGSYNEQFF | TGTGCCAGCTCACCACAGCGGGGATCCTACAATGAGCAGTTCTTC
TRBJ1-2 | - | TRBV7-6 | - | CASSLSAYYGYTF | TGTGCCAGCAGCTTATCAGCTTACTATGGCTACACCTTC
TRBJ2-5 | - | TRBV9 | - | CASSKSDGRNQETQYF | TGTGCCAGCAGCAAGTCCGATGGGCGGAACCAAGAGACCCAGTACTTC
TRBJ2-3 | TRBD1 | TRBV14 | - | CASSQDVGGVVRSDTQYF | TGTGCCAGCAGCCAAGATGTAGGGGGCGTCGTAAGGTCCGATACGCAGTATTTT
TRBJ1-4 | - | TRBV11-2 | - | CASSLDPLSEKLFF | TGTGCCAGCAGCTTAGATCCCTTATCTGAAAAACTGTTTTTT
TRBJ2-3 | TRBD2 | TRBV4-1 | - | CASSPRGGDTDTQYF | TGCGCCAGCAGCCCGCGGGGGGGTGACACAGATACGCAGTATTTT
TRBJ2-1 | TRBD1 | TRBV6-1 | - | CASSERGTGGYNEQFF | TGTGCCAGCAGTGAAAGGGGGACAGGGGGCTACAATGAGCAGTTCTTC
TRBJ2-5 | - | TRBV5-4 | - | CASSLTSRGGEETQYF | TGTGCCAGCAGCTTAACTTCTCGTGGGGGCGAAGAGACCCAGTACTTC
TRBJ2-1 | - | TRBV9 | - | CASSATDSYNEQFF | TGTGCCAGCAGTGCGACGGATTCCTACAATGAGCAGTTCTTC
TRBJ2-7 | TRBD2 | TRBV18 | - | CASSPRTSGGAEEQYF | TGTGCCAGCTCACCACGGACTAGCGGGGGGGCAGAGGAGCAGTACTTC
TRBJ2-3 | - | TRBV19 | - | CASSIGLTDTQYF | TGTGCCAGTAGTATAGGCCTCACAGATACGCAGTATTTT